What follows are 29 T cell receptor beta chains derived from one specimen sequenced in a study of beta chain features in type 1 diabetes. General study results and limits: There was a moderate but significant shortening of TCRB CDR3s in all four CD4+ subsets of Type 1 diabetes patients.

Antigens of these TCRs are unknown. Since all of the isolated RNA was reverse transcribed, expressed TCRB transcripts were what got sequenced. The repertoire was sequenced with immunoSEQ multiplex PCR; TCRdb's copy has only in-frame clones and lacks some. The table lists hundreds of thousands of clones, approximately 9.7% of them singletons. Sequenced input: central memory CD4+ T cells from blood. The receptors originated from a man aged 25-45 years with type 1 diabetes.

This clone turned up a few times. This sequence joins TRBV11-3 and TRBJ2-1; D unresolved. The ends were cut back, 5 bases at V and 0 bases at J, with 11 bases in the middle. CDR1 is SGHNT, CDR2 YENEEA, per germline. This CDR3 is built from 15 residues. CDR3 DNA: TGTGCCAGCAGCCGTGACTCCGGCTCCTACAATGAGCAGTTCTTC. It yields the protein CASSRDSGSYNEQFF.

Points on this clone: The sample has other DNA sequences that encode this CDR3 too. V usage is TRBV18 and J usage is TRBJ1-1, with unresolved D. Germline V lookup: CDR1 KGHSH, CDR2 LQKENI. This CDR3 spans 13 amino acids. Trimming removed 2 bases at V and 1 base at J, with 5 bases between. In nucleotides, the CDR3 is TGTGCCAGCTCACCAGGCAGGAACACTGAAGCTTTCTTT. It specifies CASSPGRNTEAFF. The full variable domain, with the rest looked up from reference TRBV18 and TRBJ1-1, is NAGVMQNPRHLVRRRGQEARLRCSPMKGHSHVYWYRQLPEEGLKFMVYLQKENIIDESGMPKERFSAEFPKEGPSILRIQQVVRGDSAAYFCASSPGRNTEAFFGQGTRLTVV.

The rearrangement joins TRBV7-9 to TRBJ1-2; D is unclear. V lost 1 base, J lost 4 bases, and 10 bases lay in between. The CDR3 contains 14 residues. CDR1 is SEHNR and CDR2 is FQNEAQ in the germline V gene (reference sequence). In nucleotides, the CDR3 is TGTGCCAGCAGCTTAGGGGAGGGATTCTATGGCTACACCTTC. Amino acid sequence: CASSLGEGFYGYTF.

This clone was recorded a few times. CDR3 DNA sequence: TGCGCCAGCAGCCAAGAAGCGCGGATAGTCGGGGCCAACGTCCTGACTTTC. This gives the protein CASSQEARIVGANVLTF. This chain uses TRBV4-3 with TRBJ2-6; D is ambiguous. Trimming left V 0 bases short and J 4 bases short, with 13 bases between. This CDR3 is built from 17 residues. Germline loops: CDR1 LGHNA, CDR2 YSLEER.

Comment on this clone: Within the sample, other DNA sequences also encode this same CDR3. CDR3 nucleotides: TGCGCCAGCAGCCATGCCGGGCAGGGGAACTATGGCTACACCTTC. Encoded protein: CASSHAGQGNYGYTF. This sequence joins TRBV4-3 and TRBJ1-2, with D perhaps matching TRBD1 (6 bases). The CDR3 is made up of 15 amino acids. V was pared by 3 bases and J by 2 bases, with 13 bases between. Germline loops: CDR1 LGHNA, CDR2 YSLEER.

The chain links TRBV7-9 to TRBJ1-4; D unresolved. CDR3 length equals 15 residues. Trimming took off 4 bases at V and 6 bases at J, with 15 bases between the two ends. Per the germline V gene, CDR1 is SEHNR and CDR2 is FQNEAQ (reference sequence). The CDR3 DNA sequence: TGTGCCAGCAGCTCCAAGGGCGTTGGGGATGAAAAACTGTTTTTT. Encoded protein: CASSSKGVGDEKLFF. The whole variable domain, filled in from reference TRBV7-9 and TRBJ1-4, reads DTGVSQNPRHKITKRGQNVTFRCDPISEHNRLYWYRQTLGQGPEFLTYFQNEAQLEKSRLLSDRFSAERPKGSFSTLEIQRTEQGDSAMYLCASSSKGVGDEKLFFGSGTQLSVL.

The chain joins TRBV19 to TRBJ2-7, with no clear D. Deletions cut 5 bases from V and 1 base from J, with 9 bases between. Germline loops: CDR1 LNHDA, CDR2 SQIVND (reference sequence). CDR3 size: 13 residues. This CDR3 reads CASSDPPSYEQYF. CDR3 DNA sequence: TGTGCCAGTAGTGACCCACCTTCCTACGAGCAGTACTTC.

The DNA of the CDR3 is TGTGCCAGCATGAGGGGGGCGCGGAGTAGCGAGCAGTACTTC. Amino acids: CASMRGARSSEQYF. The chain combines TRBV28 with TRBJ2-7; D assignment may be TRBD1 or TRBD2 (6 bases each). Germline CDR1 MDHEN, CDR2 SYDVKM. Trimming stripped 7 bases from V and 6 bases from J, with 19 bases between. This CDR3 is built from 14 residues.

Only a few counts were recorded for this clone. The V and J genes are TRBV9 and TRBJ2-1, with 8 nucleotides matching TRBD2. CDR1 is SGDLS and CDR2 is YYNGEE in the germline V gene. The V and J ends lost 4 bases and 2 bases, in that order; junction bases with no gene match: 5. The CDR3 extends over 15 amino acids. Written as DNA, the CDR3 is TGTGCCAGCAGCCGAGCGGGGGAGACCTACAATGAGCAGTTCTTC. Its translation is CASSRAGETYNEQFF.

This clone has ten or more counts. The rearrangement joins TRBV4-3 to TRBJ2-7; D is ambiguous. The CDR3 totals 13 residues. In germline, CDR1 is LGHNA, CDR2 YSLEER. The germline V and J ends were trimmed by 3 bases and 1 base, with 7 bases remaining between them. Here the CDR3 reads CASSQIGSYEQYF. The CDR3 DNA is TGCGCCAGCAGCCAGATTGGATCCTACGAGCAGTACTTC.

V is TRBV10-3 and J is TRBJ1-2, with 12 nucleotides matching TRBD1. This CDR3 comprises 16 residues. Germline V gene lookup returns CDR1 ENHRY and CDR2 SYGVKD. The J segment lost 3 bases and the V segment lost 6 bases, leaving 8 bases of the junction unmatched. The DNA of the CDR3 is TGTGCCATCAGCAAAGGGACAGGGGGCATGGACTATGGCTACACCTTC. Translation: CAISKGTGGMDYGYTF.

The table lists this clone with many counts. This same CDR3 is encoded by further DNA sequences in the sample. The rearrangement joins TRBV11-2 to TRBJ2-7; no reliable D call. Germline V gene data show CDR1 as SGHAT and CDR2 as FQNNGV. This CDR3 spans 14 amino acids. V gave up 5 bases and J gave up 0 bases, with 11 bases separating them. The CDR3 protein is CASSLSFSSYEQYF. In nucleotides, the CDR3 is TGTGCCAGCAGCCTTTCATTCAGCTCCTACGAGCAGTACTTC.

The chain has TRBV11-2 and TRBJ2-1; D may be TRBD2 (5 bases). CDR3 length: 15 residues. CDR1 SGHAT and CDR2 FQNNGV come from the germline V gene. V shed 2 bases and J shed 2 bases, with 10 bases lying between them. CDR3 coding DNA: TGTGCCAGCAGCTTATTTAGCGTGACCTACAATGAGCAGTTCTTC. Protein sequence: CASSLFSVTYNEQFF. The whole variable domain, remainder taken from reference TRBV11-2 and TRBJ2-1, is EAGVAQSPRYKIIEKRQSVAFWCNPISGHATLYWYQQILGQGPKLLIQFQNNGVVDDSQLPKDRFSAERLKGVDSTLKIQPAKLEDSAVYLCASSLFSVTYNEQFFGPGTRLTVL.

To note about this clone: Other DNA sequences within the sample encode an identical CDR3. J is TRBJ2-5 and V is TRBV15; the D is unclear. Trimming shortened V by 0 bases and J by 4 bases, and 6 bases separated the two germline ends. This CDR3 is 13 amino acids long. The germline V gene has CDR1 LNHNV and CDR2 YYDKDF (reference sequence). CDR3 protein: CATSRDPRETQYF. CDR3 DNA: TGTGCCACCAGCAGAGATCCTAGAGAGACCCAGTACTTC.

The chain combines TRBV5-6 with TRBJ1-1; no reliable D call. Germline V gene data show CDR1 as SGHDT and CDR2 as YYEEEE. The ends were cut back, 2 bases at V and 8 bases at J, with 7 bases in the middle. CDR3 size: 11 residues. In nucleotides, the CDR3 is TGTGCCAGCAGCTTTGACGGAGAAGCTTTCTTT. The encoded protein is CASSFDGEAFF.

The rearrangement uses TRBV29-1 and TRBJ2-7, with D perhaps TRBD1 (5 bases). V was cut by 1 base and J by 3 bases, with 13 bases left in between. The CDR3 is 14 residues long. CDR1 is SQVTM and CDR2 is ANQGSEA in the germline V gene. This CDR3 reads CSVEGVRGSYEQYF. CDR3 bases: TGCAGCGTTGAAGGGGTTAGGGGTAGCTACGAGCAGTACTTC.

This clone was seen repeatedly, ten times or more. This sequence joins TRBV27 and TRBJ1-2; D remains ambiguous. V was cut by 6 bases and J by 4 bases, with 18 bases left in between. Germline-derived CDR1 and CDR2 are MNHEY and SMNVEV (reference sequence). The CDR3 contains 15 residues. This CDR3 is CASSHRPGEGYGYTF. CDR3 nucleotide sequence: TGTGCCAGCAGCCACCGTCCCGGTGAGGGCTATGGCTACACCTTC.

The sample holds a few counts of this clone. CDR3 nucleotide sequence: TGTGCCAGCAGTGTCGGGAACCAAAACATTCAGTACTTC. Protein: CASSVGNQNIQYF. The genes are TRBV2 and TRBJ2-4; D may be TRBD2 (5 bases). The V gene's germline CDR1 is SNHLY and CDR2 FYNNEI. Trimming removed 4 bases at V and 5 bases at J, with 9 bases between. The CDR3 is made up of 13 amino acids.

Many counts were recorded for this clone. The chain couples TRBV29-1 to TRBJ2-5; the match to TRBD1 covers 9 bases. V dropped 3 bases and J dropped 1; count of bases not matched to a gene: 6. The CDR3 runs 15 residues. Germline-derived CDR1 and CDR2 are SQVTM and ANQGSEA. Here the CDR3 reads CSVEPGDRAQETQYF. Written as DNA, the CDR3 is TGCAGCGTTGAGCCCGGGGACAGGGCCCAAGAGACCCAGTACTTC.

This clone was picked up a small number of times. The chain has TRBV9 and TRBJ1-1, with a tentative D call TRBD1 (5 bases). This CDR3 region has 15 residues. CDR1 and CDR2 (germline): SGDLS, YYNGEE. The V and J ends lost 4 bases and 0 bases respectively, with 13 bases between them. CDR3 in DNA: TGTGCCAGCAGCCCAACGGGACGGATGAACACTGAAGCTTTCTTT. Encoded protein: CASSPTGRMNTEAFF.

The CDR3 bases are TGTGCCAGCAGTGAATGGGAGGGGGTAACCTACAATGAGCAGTTCTTC. It specifies CASSEWEGVTYNEQFF. The rearrangement links TRBV25-1 to TRBJ2-1; maybe TRBD2 (7 bases). From germline, CDR1 is MGHDK and CDR2 SYGVNS. The CDR3 has 16 amino acids. V was cut by 1 base and J by 2 bases, with 12 bases left in between.

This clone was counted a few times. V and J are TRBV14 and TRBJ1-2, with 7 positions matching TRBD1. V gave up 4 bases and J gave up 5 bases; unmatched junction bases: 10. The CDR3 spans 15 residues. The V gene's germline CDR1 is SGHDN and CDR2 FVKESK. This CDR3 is CASSPNRGAIYGYTF. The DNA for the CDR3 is TGTGCCAGCAGCCCTAACAGGGGAGCCATATATGGCTACACCTTC.

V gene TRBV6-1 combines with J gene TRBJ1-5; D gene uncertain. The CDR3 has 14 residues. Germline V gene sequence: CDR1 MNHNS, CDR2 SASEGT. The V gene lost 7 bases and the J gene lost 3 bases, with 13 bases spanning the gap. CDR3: CASNVDGINQPQHF. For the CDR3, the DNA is TGTGCCAGCAATGTGGACGGGATCAATCAGCCCCAGCATTTT.

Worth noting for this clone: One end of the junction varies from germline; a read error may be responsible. The CDR3 bases are TGTGCTAGCAGCTTAGAGGACAGGGTGGGAGAGACCCAGTACTTC. Residues: CASSLEDRVGETQYF. The chain has TRBV7-7 and TRBJ2-5, with TRBD1 identical over 8 bases. This CDR3 has 15 residues. Germline V lookup: CDR1 SSHAT, CDR2 FNYEAQ (reference sequence).

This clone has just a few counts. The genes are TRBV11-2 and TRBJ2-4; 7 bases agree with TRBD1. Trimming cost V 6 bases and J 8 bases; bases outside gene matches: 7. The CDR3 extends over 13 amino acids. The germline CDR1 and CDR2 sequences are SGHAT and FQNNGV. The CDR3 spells CASSATGIDIQYF. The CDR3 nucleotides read TGTGCCAGCAGTGCGACAGGGATAGACATTCAGTACTTC.

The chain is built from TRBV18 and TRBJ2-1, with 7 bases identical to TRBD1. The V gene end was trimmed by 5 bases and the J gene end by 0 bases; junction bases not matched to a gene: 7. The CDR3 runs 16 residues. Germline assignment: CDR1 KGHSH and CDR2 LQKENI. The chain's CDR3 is CASSFNRGLSYNEQFF. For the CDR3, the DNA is TGTGCCAGCTCATTCAACAGGGGCCTCTCCTACAATGAGCAGTTCTTC.

CDR3 protein: CASSSLGADRRSPLHF. DNA for the CDR3: TGTGCCAGCAGCAGTTTAGGGGCTGATCGGCGTTCACCCCTCCACTTT. V usage is TRBV28 and J usage is TRBJ1-6; D is possibly TRBD1 (5 bases). The germline CDR1 and CDR2 sequences are MDHEN and SYDVKM. V was cut by 6 bases and J by 9 bases, with 21 bases left in between. The CDR3 spans 16 residues.

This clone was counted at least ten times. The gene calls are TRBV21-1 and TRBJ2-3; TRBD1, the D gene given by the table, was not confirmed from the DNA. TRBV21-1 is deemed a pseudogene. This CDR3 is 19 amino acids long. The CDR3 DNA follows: TGTGCCAGCAGGGGGCTCGACAGGGGCCCCTTTGGAACAACAGATACGCAGTATTTT. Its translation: CASRGLDRGPFGTTDTQYF.

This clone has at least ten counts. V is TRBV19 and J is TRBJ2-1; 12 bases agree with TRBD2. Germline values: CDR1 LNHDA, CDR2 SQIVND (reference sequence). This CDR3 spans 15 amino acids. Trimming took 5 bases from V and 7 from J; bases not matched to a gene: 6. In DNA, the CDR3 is TGTGCCAGTAGTTCCGGACTAGCGGGGCCAAATGAGCAGTTCTTC. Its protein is CASSSGLAGPNEQFF.